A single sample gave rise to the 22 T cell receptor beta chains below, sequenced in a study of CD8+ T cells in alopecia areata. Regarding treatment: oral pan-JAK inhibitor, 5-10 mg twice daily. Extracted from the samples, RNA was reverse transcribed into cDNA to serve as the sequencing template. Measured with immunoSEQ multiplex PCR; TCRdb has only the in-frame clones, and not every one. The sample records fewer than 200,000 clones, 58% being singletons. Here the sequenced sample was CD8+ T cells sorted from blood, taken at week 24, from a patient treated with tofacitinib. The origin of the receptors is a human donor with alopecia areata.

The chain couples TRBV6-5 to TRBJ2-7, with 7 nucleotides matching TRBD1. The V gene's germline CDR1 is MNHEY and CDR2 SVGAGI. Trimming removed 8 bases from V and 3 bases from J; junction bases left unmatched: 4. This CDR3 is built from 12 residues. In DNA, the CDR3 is TGTGCCAGCGGACAGGATATCTACGAGCAGTACTTC. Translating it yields CASGQDIYEQYF.

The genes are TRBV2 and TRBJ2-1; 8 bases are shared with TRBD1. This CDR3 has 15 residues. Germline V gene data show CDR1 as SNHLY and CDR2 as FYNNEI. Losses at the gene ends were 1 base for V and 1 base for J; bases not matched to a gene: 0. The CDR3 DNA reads TGTGCCAGCAGTGAAGACAGGGGGTCCTACAATGAGCAGTTCTTC. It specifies CASSEDRGSYNEQFF.

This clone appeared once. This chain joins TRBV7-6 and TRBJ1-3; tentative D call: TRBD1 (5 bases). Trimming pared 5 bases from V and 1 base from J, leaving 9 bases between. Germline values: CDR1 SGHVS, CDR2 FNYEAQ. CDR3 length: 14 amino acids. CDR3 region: CASSPGTSGNTIYF. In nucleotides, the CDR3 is TGTGCCAGCAGCCCCGGGACTTCTGGAAACACCATATATTTT.

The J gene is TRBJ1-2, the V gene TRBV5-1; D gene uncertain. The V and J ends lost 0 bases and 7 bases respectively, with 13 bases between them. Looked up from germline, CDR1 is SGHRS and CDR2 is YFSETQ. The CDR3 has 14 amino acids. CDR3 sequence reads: CASSLAPDAFGYTF. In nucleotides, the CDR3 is TGCGCCAGCAGCTTGGCCCCGGACGCGTTTGGCTACACCTTC.

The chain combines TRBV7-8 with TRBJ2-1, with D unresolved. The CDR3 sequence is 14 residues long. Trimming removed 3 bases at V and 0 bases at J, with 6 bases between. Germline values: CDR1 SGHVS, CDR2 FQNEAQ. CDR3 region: CASSLRVSYNEQFF. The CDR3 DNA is TGTGCCAGCAGCTTGAGAGTCTCCTACAATGAGCAGTTCTTC.

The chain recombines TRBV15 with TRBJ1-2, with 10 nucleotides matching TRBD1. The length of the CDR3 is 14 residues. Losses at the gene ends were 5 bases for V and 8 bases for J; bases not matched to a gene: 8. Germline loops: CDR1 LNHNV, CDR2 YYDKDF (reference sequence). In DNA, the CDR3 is TGTGCCACCAGCGCGACAGGGGGCGCGTTCGGCTACACCTTC. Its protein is CATSATGGAFGYTF.

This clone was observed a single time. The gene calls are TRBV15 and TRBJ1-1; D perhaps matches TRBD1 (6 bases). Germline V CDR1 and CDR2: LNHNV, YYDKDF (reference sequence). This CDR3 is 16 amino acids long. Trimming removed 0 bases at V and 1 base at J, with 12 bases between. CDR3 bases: TGTGCCACCAGCAGAGATAGGGGGGGAGCGAACACTGAAGCTTTCTTT. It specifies CATSRDRGGANTEAFF.

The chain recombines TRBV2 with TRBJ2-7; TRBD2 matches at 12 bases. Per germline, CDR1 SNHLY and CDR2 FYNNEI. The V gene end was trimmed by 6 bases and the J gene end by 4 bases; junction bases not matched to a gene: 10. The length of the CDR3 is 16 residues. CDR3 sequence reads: CASRYWTSGALYEQYF. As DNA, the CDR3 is TGTGCCAGCAGATACTGGACTAGCGGGGCCTTATACGAGCAGTACTTC.

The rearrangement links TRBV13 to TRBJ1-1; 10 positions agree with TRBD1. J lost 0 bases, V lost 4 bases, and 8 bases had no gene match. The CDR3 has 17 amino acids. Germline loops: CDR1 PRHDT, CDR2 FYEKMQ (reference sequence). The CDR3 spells CASSSRTGGTLNTEAFF. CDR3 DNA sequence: TGTGCCAGCAGCTCGCGGACAGGGGGTACGCTGAACACTGAAGCTTTCTTT.

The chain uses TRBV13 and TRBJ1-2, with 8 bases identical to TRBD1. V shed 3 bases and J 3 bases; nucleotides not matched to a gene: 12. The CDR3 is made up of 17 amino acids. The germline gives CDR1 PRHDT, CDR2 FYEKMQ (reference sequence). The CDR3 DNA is TGTGCCAGCAGCTTCGGACAGGGCCCCCTGGGAGACTATGGCTACACCTTC. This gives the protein CASSFGQGPLGDYGYTF.

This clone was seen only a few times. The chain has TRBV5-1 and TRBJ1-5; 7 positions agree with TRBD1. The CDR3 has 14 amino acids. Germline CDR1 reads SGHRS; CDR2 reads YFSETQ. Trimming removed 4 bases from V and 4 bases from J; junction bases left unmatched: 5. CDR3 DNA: TGCGCCAGCAGCGCGACAGGGTCTAATCAGCCCCAGCATTTT. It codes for CASSATGSNQPQHF. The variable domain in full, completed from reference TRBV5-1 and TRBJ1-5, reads KAGVTQTPRYLIKTRGQQVTLSCSPISGHRSVSWYQQTPGQGLQFLFEYFSETQRNKGNFPGRFSGRQFSNSRSEMNVSTLELGDSALYLCASSATGSNQPQHFGDGTRLSIL.

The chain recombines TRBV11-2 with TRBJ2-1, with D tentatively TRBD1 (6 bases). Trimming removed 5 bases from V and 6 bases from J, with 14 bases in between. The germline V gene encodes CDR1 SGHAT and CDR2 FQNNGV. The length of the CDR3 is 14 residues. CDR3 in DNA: TGTGCCAGCAGCCCCCTAAGGGGGAGCAATGAGCAGTTCTTC. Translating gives CASSPLRGSNEQFF.

CDR3 DNA sequence: TGTGCCAGCAATGATAACGGGGGGACCCAAGAGACCCAGTACTTC. Its protein product is CASNDNGGTQETQYF. The gene calls are TRBV9 and TRBJ2-5, with 7 bases fitting TRBD2. The CDR3 has 15 residues. The germline V gene has CDR1 SGDLS and CDR2 YYNGEE. V was clipped by 6 bases and J by 1 base; unmatched bases: 9.

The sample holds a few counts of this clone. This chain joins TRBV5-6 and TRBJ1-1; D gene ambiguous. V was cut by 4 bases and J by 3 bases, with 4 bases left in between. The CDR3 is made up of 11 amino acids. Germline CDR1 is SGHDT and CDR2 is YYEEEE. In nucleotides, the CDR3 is TGTGCCAGCAGCCAGGACACTGAAGCTTTCTTT. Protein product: CASSQDTEAFF.

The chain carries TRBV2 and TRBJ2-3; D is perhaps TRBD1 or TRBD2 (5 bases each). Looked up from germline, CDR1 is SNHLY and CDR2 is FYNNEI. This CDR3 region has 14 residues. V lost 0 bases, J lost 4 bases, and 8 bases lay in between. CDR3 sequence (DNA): TGTGCCAGCAGTGAAGCTTGGGGGTCAGATACGCAGTATTTT. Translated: CASSEAWGSDTQYF. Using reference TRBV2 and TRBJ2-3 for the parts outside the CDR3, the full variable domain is EPEVTQTPSHQVTQMGQEVILRCVPISNHLYFYWYRQILGQKVEFLVSFYNNEISEKSEIFDDQFSVERPDGSNFTLKIRSTKLEDSAMYFCASSEAWGSDTQYFGPGTRLTVL.

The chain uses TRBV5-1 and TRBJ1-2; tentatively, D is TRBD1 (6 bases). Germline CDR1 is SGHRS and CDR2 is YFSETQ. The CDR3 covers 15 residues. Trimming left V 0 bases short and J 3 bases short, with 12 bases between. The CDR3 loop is CASSLEGGVDYGYTF. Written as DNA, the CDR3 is TGCGCCAGCAGCTTGGAGGGGGGAGTGGACTATGGCTACACCTTC.

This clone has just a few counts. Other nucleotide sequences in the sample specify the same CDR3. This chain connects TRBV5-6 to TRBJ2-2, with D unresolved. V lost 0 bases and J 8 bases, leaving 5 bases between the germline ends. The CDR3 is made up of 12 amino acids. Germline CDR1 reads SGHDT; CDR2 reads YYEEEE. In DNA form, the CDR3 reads TGTGCCAGCAGCTTGGGCCGGGGGGAGCTGTTTTTT. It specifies CASSLGRGELFF.

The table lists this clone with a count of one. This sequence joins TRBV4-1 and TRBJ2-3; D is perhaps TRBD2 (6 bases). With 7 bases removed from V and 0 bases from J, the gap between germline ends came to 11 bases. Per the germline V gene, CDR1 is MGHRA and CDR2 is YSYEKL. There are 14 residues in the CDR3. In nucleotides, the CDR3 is TGCGCCAGCACCGAGCGGGCGAGCACAGATACGCAGTATTTT. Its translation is CASTERASTDTQYF.

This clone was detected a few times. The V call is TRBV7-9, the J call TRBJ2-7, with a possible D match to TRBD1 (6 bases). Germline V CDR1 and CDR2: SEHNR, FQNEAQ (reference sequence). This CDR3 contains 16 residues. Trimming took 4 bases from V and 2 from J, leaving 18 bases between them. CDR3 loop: CASSSPVARGTYEQYF. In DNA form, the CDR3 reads TGTGCCAGCAGCTCACCTGTCGCCAGGGGTACCTACGAGCAGTACTTC.

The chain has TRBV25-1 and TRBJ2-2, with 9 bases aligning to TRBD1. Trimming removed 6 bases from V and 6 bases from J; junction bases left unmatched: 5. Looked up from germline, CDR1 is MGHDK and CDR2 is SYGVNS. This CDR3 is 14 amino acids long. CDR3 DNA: TGTGCCAGCAGCTGGACAGGGGAGGCCGGGGAGCTGTTTTTT. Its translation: CASSWTGEAGELFF.

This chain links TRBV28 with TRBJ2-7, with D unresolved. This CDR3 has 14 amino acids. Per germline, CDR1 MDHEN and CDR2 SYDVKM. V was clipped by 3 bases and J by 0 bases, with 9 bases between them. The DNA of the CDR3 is TGTGCCAGCAGTTTTGTGGGGTCCTCCTACGAGCAGTACTTC. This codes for CASSFVGSSYEQYF.

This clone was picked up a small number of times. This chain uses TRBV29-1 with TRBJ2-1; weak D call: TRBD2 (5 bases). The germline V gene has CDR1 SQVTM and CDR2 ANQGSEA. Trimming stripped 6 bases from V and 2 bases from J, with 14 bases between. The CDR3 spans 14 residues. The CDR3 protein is CSVGRVSAYNEQFF. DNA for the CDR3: TGCAGCGTGGGGAGAGTTTCGGCCTACAATGAGCAGTTCTTC.